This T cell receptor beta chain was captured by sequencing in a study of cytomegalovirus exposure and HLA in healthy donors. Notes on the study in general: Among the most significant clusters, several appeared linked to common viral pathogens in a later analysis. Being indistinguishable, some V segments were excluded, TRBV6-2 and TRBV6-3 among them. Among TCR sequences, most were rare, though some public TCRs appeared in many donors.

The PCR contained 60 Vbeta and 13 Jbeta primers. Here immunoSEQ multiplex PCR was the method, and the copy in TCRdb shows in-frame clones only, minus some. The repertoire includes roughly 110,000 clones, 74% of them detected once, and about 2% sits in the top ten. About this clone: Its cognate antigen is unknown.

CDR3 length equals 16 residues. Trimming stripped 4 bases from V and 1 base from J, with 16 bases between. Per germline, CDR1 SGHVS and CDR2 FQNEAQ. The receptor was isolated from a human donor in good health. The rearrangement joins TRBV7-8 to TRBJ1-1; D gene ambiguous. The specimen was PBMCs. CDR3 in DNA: TGTGCCAGCAGCTCATCCGGGGTTCTGAGGAACACTGAAGCTTTCTTT. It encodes CASSSSGVLRNTEAFF.